Reported below is one T cell receptor (beta chain). This entry belongs to a study of blood T cell repertoires in COVID-19. Across the study: COVID-19 samples from acute and convalescent phases originated in the United States, Italy and Spain. PBMCs, B-cell-depleted T cells, or T cells provided the cDNA or gDNA that made up the material.

Per the authors' pipeline: Nucleated cell counts were estimated from reference gene primer amplification. TCRdb's table, derived via immunoSEQ multiplex PCR, lists solely in-frame clones and lacks some. Clonal size and the V and J genes are those of that table, whereas D and trimming came from the DNA. The repertoire has around 220,000 clones, 65% to 85% of them found once; the top ten carry about 7%. Which cohort a participant joined came from the clinical history participants gave. The material sequenced was PBMCs or T cells enriched from blood (not recorded which). The sequence came from a woman in her forties with acute COVID-19.

Here the CDR3 DNA reads TGCAGCGTAATCACTACTAGCGGTTCACCCCTCCACTTT. It yields the protein CSVITTSGSPLHF. The chain employs TRBV29-1 and TRBJ1-6; D gene unclear. This CDR3 is built from 13 residues. Looked up from germline, CDR1 is SQVTM and CDR2 is ANQGSEA. Trimming cost V 6 bases and J 9 bases, with 15 bases left between them.